Presented here are 19 T cell receptor beta chains from one specimen sequenced in a study of blood T cell repertoires in COVID-19. Repertoires were generated with immunoSEQ multiplex PCR, while TCRdb's copy carries only in-frame clones and drops some. Of approximately 270,000 clones in the sample, approximately 83% are singletons; the top ten hold 1.5% to 2%. The specimen sequenced was PBMCs or T cells enriched from blood (not recorded which). The receptor source for this set is a woman aged 50 to 60 who had recovered from COVID-19.

The chain uses TRBV18 and TRBJ1-1, with a tentative D call TRBD1 (5 bases). Trimming took 1 base from V and 3 from J, leaving 24 bases between them. Per germline, CDR1 KGHSH and CDR2 LQKENI. The CDR3 consists of 19 residues. The CDR3 loop is CASSPRSLGYQGNYTEAFF. DNA of the CDR3: TGTGCCAGCTCACCACGGTCCTTAGGTTACCAGGGAAACTACACTGAAGCTTTCTTT.

The chain carries TRBV5-6 and TRBJ2-7; TRBD2 might be the D (6 bases). The CDR3 loop spans 13 amino acids. Trimming left V 2 bases short and J 3 bases short, with 9 bases between. The germline gives CDR1 SGHDT, CDR2 YYEEEE. CDR3 DNA sequence: TGTGCCAGCAGCTTCGGGAGAAGCTACGAGCAGTACTTC. Amino acid sequence: CASSFGRSYEQYF.

With regard to this clone: The same CDR3 also results from other DNA sequences found in this sample. This rearrangement joins TRBV28 to TRBJ1-2; 7 nucleotides match TRBD1. CDR3 length: 13 amino acids. Germline assignment: CDR1 MDHEN and CDR2 SYDVKM. V shed 6 bases and J 4 bases; nucleotides not matched to a gene: 5. The CDR3 region is CASSLTGTYGYTF. Written as DNA, the CDR3 is TGTGCCAGCAGCCTGACAGGGACCTATGGCTACACCTTC.

The count of this clone is one. This chain links TRBV28 with TRBJ2-7; 7 bases are shared with TRBD1. CDR3 length: 14 residues. CDR1 and CDR2 from the germline V gene are MDHEN and SYDVKM. The trim removed 4 bases at V and 3 bases at J, leaving 6 bases unmatched. For the CDR3, the DNA is TGTGCCAGCAGTTCACAGGGGCCCGACTACGAGCAGTACTTC. Its protein product is CASSSQGPDYEQYF.

The chain has TRBV29-1 and TRBJ2-7; TRBD2 is a possible D gene (5 bases). In germline, CDR1 is SQVTM, CDR2 ANQGSEA. Trimming left V 4 bases short and J 3 bases short, with 7 bases between. The CDR3 runs to 11 residues. The CDR3 sequence is CSVGEGYEQYF. As DNA, the CDR3 is TGCAGCGTTGGTGAGGGCTACGAGCAGTACTTC.

J is TRBJ2-1 and V is TRBV28; TRBD2 matches 9 bases. The CDR3 is 15 amino acids. The V gene end was trimmed by 9 bases and the J gene end by 6 bases; junction bases not matched to a gene: 12. The germline V gene encodes CDR1 MDHEN and CDR2 SYDVKM. CDR3 amino acids: CASSPAGGGLNEQFF. The CDR3 DNA reads TGTGCCAGTTCCCCGGCGGGGGGGGGCCTCAATGAGCAGTTCTTC.

The chain recombines TRBV10-3 with TRBJ2-1; 9 bases are a match to TRBD2. Germline V gene lookup returns CDR1 ENHRY and CDR2 SYGVKD. The CDR3 spans 14 residues. V lost 6 bases and J lost 2; bases outside the gene matches: 2. The CDR3 nucleotides read TGTGCCATCAGGACTAGCGGAGCCTACAATGAGCAGTTCTTC. Protein sequence: CAIRTSGAYNEQFF.

V gene TRBV28 combines with J gene TRBJ1-2, with TRBD1 matching 9 bases. Trimming at V came to 5 bases and at J to 8 bases, leaving 6 bases not matched to a gene. Germline V gene lookup returns CDR1 MDHEN and CDR2 SYDVKM. The CDR3 loop spans 13 amino acids. In nucleotides, the CDR3 is TGTGCCAGCAGTCCGGGACAGGGTTTGGGCTACACCTTC. It encodes CASSPGQGLGYTF.

The CDR3 spells CASASGRAFEQYF. CDR3 DNA: TGTGCCAGTGCTAGCGGGAGGGCCTTCGAGCAGTACTTC. The rearrangement uses TRBV27 and TRBJ2-7; TRBD2 matches 12 bases. J gave up 6 bases and V 9 bases, and 6 bases lay outside the gene matches. Per germline, CDR1 MNHEY and CDR2 SMNVEV (reference sequence). The CDR3 consists of 13 residues.

The chain employs TRBV29-1 and TRBJ2-3; the match to TRBD2 covers 7 bases. The CDR3 is 13 residues long. Trimming removed 8 bases from V and 3 bases from J; junction bases left unmatched: 8. The V gene's germline CDR1 is SQVTM and CDR2 ANQGSEA. This CDR3 reads CSYCWGGTDTQYF. The CDR3 DNA reads as TGCAGCTACTGTTGGGGGGGAACAGATACGCAGTATTTT.

V and J are TRBV30 and TRBJ1-1, with D possibly TRBD1 on 5 matching bases. V was pared by 3 bases and J by 1 base, with 12 bases between. CDR1 is GTSNPN and CDR2 is SVGIG in the germline V gene (reference sequence). The CDR3 has 14 residues. CDR3 nucleotide sequence: TGTGCCTGGAGGACCAGACAGCAGAACACTGAAGCTTTCTTT. Its protein product is CAWRTRQQNTEAFF.

This clone was counted a few times. The genes are TRBV7-3 and TRBJ2-1; 10 nucleotides agree with TRBD2. Losses at the gene ends were 2 bases for V and 4 bases for J; bases not matched to a gene: 5. The germline V gene encodes CDR1 SGHTA and CDR2 FQGTGA. The CDR3 consists of 16 residues. DNA for the CDR3: TGTGCCAGCAGCTTATGGCTAGCGGGAGATTACAATGAGCAGTTCTTC. It specifies CASSLWLAGDYNEQFF.

This clone came up once. This sequence joins TRBV28 and TRBJ1-2; D unclear. The V end lost 4 bases, the J end lost 4 bases, and 16 bases lay between the germline ends. Per the germline V gene, CDR1 is MDHEN and CDR2 is SYDVKM. The CDR3 totals 15 residues. The CDR3 sequence: CASSSPRRLVYGYTF. The CDR3 region has the DNA TGTGCCAGCAGTTCCCCTCGGAGATTGGTCTATGGCTACACCTTC.

This sequence joins TRBV24-1 and TRBJ2-5; 8 nucleotides agree with TRBD1. Germline trimming cut 9 bases from V and 3 bases from J; bases unmatched to any gene: 11. The germline V gene encodes CDR1 KGHDR and CDR2 SFDVKD. The CDR3 is made up of 15 amino acids. The CDR3 region has the DNA TGTGCCACCCTGACGCGGGCGACAGGGGAAGAGACCCAGTACTTC. As protein: CATLTRATGEETQYF.

The chain combines TRBV27 with TRBJ2-1; the D gene is possibly TRBD1 (6 bases). Trimming took off 4 bases at V and 5 bases at J, with 12 bases between the two ends. The length of the CDR3 is 14 residues. Germline V lookup: CDR1 MNHEY, CDR2 SMNVEV (reference sequence). This CDR3 reads CASSYRDIDNEQFF. CDR3 coding DNA: TGTGCCAGCAGTTACCGGGACATTGACAATGAGCAGTTCTTC.

This chain connects TRBV2 to TRBJ1-6; 9 bases line up with TRBD1. Trimming cost V 7 bases and J 7 bases; bases outside gene matches: 8. The V gene's germline CDR1 is SNHLY and CDR2 FYNNEI. The CDR3 length is 15 residues. The CDR3 here is CASTKEGQGNSPLHF. The CDR3 nucleotides are TGTGCCAGCACCAAGGAAGGACAGGGGAATTCACCCCTCCACTTT.

The sample holds one count of this clone. The V call is TRBV28, the J call TRBJ2-7; 11 positions agree with TRBD2. Trimming cost V 6 bases and J 2 bases; bases outside gene matches: 6. The CDR3 is made up of 15 amino acids. Germline V gives CDR1 MDHEN, CDR2 SYDVKM. CDR3 loop: CASSLQTSGAYEQYF. The CDR3 DNA follows: TGTGCCAGCAGCCTCCAGACTAGCGGGGCCTACGAGCAGTACTTC. Full variable domain (remainder filled in from reference TRBV28 and TRBJ2-7): DVKVTQSSRYLVKRTGEKVFLECVQDMDHENMFWYRQDPGLGLRLIYFSYDVKMKEKGDIPEGYSVSREKKERFSLILESASTNQTSMYLCASSLQTSGAYEQYFGPGTRLTVT.

V usage is TRBV28 and J usage is TRBJ2-5, with D possibly TRBD1 on 6 matching bases. Trimming left V 6 bases short and J 4 bases short, with 12 bases between. The germline V gene encodes CDR1 MDHEN and CDR2 SYDVKM. The CDR3 contains 13 residues. The CDR3 spells CASSEQGLETQYF. The CDR3 DNA reads as TGTGCCAGCAGCGAGCAGGGGTTAGAGACCCAGTACTTC.

The gene calls are TRBV5-1 and TRBJ1-1; no definite D call. V lost 1 base and J lost 2, with 9 bases in between. This CDR3 comprises 14 residues. CDR1 is SGHRS and CDR2 is YFSETQ in the germline V gene. The CDR3 DNA follows: TGCGCCAGCAGCTTGCGCAGCGGAAACACTGAAGCTTTCTTT. The encoded protein is CASSLRSGNTEAFF.